Listed here is a single T cell receptor beta chain. Its antigen is unidentified. Donors were Caucasian adults residing in Nashville, Tennessee, USA. The data were taken from a study of shared clonotypes between healthy human individuals. Study results and limitations: Sorted-subset samples were not fully sequenced, rarefaction indicated.

Only in-frame clones appear in the TCRdb table, and some are missing; sequencing was by immunoSEQ multiplex PCR. The sample consists of some 1.1 million clones, 60% to 80% of them appearing once. The CDR3 has 14 residues. Germline CDR1 is ENHRY and CDR2 is SYGVKD. V was shortened by 2 bases and J by 4 bases, with 11 bases between the two germline ends. The sequencing sample was made of memory CD4+ T cells from PBMCs. The sample's subset: CD45RA-negative fraction. This TCR was sampled from a man aged 18 to 35 in good health. Some clones in this sample may be carry-over from other donors' samples. The chain links TRBV10-3 to TRBJ1-2, with D perhaps TRBD1 (5 bases). CDR3 sequence: CAISEVGGAYGYTF. In DNA form, the CDR3 reads TGTGCCATCAGTGAGGTGGGCGGGGCCTATGGCTACACCTTC.